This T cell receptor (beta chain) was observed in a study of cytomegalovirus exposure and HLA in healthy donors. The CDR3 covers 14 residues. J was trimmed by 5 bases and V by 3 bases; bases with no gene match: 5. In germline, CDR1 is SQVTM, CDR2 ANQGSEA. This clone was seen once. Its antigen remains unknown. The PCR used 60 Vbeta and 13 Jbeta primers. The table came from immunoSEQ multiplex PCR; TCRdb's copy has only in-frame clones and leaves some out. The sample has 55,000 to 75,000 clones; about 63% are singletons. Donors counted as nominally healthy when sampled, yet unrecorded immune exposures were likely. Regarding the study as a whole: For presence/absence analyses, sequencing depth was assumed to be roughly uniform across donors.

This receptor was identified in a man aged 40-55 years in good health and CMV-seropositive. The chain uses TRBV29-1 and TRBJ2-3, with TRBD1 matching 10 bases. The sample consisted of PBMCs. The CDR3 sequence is CSVESGTGVDTQYF. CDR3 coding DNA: TGCAGCGTTGAGTCGGGGACAGGGGTAGATACGCAGTATTTT.